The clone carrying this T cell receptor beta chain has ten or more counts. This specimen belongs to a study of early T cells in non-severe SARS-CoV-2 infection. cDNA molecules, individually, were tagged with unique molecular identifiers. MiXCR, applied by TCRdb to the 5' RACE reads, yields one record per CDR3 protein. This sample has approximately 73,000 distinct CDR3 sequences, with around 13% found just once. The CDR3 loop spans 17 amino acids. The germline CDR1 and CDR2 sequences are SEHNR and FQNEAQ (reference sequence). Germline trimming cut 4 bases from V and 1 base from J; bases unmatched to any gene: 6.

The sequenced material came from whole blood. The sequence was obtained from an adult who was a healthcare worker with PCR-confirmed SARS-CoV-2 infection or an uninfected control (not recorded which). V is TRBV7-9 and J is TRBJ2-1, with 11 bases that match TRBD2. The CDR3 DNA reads TGTGCCAGCAGCTCCGGACTAGCGGGCTTATCCTACAATGAGCAGTTCTTC. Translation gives CASSSGLAGLSYNEQFF.